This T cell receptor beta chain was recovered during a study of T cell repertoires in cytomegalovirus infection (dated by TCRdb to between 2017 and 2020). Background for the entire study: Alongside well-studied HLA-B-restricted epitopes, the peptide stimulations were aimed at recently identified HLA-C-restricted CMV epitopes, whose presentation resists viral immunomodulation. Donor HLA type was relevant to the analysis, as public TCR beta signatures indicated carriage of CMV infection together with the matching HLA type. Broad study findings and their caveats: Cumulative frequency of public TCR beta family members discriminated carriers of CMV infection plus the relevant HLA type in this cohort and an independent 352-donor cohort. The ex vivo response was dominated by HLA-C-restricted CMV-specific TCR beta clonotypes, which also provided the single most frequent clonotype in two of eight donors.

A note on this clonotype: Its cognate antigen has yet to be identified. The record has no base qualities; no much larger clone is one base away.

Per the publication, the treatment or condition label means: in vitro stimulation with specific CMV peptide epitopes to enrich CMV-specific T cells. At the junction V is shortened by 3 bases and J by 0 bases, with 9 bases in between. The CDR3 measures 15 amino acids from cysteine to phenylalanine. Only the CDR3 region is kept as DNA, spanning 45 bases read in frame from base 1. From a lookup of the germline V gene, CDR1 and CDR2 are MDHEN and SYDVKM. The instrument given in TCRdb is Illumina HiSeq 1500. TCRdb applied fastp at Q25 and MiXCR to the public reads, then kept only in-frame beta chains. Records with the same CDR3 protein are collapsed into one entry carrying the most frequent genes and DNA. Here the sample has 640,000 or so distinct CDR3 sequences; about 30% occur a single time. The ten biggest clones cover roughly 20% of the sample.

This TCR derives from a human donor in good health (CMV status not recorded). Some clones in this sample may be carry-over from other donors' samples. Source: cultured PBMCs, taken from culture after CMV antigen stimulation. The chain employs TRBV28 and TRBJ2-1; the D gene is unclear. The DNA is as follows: TGTGCCAGCAGTTTTCGGGTGAGCTCCTACAATGAGCAGTTCTTC. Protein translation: CASSFRVSSYNEQFF.